A selection of T cell receptor beta chains follows, all from one sample in a study of blood T cell repertoires in COVID-19. Sequenced by immunoSEQ multiplex PCR; TCRdb stores in-frame clones only, minus some. The sample consists of fewer than 300,000 clones, just over 85% of them appearing once. The sequenced sample consisted of PBMCs or T cells enriched from blood (not recorded which). The source of these receptors is a man younger than 35 who had recovered from COVID-19. CDR3s include the opening cysteine and the closing phenylalanine or tryptophan. The D gene is left open where the match is weak. Not all rows give a size; the values are once, few, many and, for expanded clones, a class.

.	.	TRBJ1-5	TRBV7-2	TGTGCCAGCAGCCAACCCACAGGCACCCAGCATTTT	CASSQPTGTQHF
.	.	TRBJ1-1	TRBV12-3/TRBV12-4	TGTGCCAGCAGGGGGGCCACTGAAGCTTTCTTT	CASRGATEAFF
.	TRBD2	TRBJ2-1	TRBV6-5	TGTGCCAGCGCAATAGCGGGGGGAACCTACAATGAACAGTTCTTC	CASAIAGGTYNEQFF
.	TRBD1	TRBJ2-7	TRBV5-8	TGTGCCAGCAGGCGGGACAGGAGGAGCGGTTGGGGATTCTACGAGCAGTACTTC	CASRRDRRSGWGFYEQYF
.	.	TRBJ2-7	TRBV4-1	TGCGCCAGCAGCCAAGGACAGTTGTACGAGCAGTACTTC	CASSQGQLYEQYF
.	TRBD2	TRBJ2-2	TRBV5-1	TGCGCCAGCAGCCCGACCGGACTAGCGGCTTTGGGGCTGTTTTTT	CASSPTGLAALGLFF
.	.	TRBJ2-2	TRBV19	TGTGCCAGTAGTATTGGGCAACCGAACACCGGGGAGCTGTTTTTT	CASSIGQPNTGELFF
.	.	TRBJ1-2	TRBV28	TGTGCCTACTCCTCGGGGGATACTAACTATGGCTACACCTTC	CAYSSGDTNYGYTF
.	.	TRBJ1-6	TRBV7-6	TGTGCCAGCAGCCCCAATGAGAGGGTAGGATCCTATAATTCACCCCTCCACTTT	CASSPNERVGSYNSPLHF
few	.	TRBJ1-2	TRBV3-1/TRBV3-2	TGTGCCAGCAGTCCAGGGTACGGCTATGGCTACACCTTC	CASSPGYGYGYTF
once	.	TRBJ1-6	TRBV9	TGTGCCAGCAGCGTAAGCGGTAGCCTTTCACCCCTCCACTTT	CASSVSGSLSPLHF
.	.	TRBJ1-1	TRBV7-9	TGTGCCAGCAGCCAACCCGGGGGGGACCCGAACACTGAAGCTTTCTTT	CASSQPGGDPNTEAFF
once	TRBD1	TRBJ2-7	TRBV13	TGTGCCAGCAGCTTGGGACAGGCGATTTACGAGCAGTACTTC	CASSLGQAIYEQYF
.	.	TRBJ2-7	TRBV12-5	TGTGCTAGTGGTTTGACGCGACAGACATCCTACGAGCAGTACTTC	CASGLTRQTSYEQYF
.	.	TRBJ2-7	TRBV7-2	TGTGCCAGCAGATGGAGCGGTTCCTACGAGCAGTACTTC	CASRWSGSYEQYF
few	.	TRBJ1-5	TRBV10-3	TGTGCCATCAGATCCGGGGAGAGCAATCAGCCCCAGCATTTT	CAIRSGESNQPQHF
once	TRBD1	TRBJ2-1	TRBV6-1	TGTGCCAGCAGTGACAGGGGGCGCGGGAATGAGCAGTTCTTC	CASSDRGRGNEQFF
.	TRBD2	TRBJ2-5	TRBV3-1/TRBV3-2	TGTGCCAGCAGTCTTAACGAGCGGGGAGAGACCCAGTACTTC	CASSLNERGETQYF
.	.	TRBJ2-7	TRBV3-1/TRBV3-2	TGTGCCAGCAGCCAAGACGTAACAGGGAACATAGGCTACGAGCAGTACTTC	CASSQDVTGNIGYEQYF
.	.	TRBJ2-2	TRBV30	TGTGCCTGGGCCTCCGGGGAGCTGTTTTTT	CAWASGELFF